The clone carrying this TCR beta chain was seen just once. The CDR3 totals 13 residues. The ends were cut back, 4 bases at V and 6 bases at J, with 7 bases in the middle. In germline, CDR1 is SNHLY, CDR2 FYNNEI. This sample was taken from a study of blood T cell repertoires in COVID-19. Study-level information: Acute-phase and convalescent COVID-19 samples originated in the United States, Italy and Spain. T cells, B-cell-depleted T cells, or PBMCs supplied cDNA or gDNA.

Seattle patients were enrolled during active infection and followed longitudinally. In the original workflow: Amplification from reference gene primers served as the basis for estimated nucleated cell counts. Here immunoSEQ multiplex PCR was the method, and the copy in TCRdb shows in-frame clones only, minus some. Clone size and the V and J calls come from that table; the DNA yielded D and trimming. Of about 130,000 clones listed, roughly 86% are singletons. The sequenced material came from peripheral blood. The chain couples TRBV2 to TRBJ1-6; the D gene is possibly TRBD1 (5 bases). This receptor was taken from a woman in her seventies with COVID-19, enrolled during active disease. The CDR3 spells CASSVQVNSPLHF. CDR3 DNA sequence: TGTGCCAGCAGTGTACAGGTTAATTCACCCCTCCACTTT. Full variable domain (missing parts from reference TRBV2 and TRBJ1-6): EPEVTQTPSHQVTQMGQEVILRCVPISNHLYFYWYRQILGQKVEFLVSFYNNEISEKSEIFDDQFSVERPDGSNFTLKIRSTKLEDSAMYFCASSVQVNSPLHFGNGTRLTVT.